This entry features one TCR beta chain sequence. This specimen comes from a study of shared clonotypes between healthy human individuals. Deep-level assay runs were performed. In the source study's methods: Owing to the provision of junction-only sequences devoid of quality scores by immunoSEQ, filtering differed. Libraries were prepared by immunoSEQ multiplex PCR; TCRdb keeps only in-frame clonotypes and omits some of them. V and J calls and clone size follow that table, whereas D and trimming were derived from the DNA. This sample has hundreds of thousands of clones, with almost 97% found just once. Germline V gene lookup returns CDR1 LNHDA and CDR2 SQIVND (reference sequence). The CDR3 totals 15 residues. Unmatched junction bases numbered 2, after V lost 3 bases and J lost 1 base.

The receptor's source is a woman younger than 45 in good health. The chain links TRBV19 to TRBJ2-3; 9 bases are a match to TRBD2. Material for sequencing was naive CD4+ T cells sorted from blood. This sample's subset: CD45RA+ positively selected. CDR3 in amino acids: CASSIIAGGTDTQYF. The CDR3 DNA is TGTGCCAGTAGTATTATAGCGGGAGGCACAGATACGCAGTATTTT. Full variable domain (remainder filled in from reference TRBV19 and TRBJ2-3): DGGITQSPKYLFRKEGQNVTLSCEQNLNHDAMYWYRQDPGQGLRLIYYSQIVNDFQKGDIAEGYSVSREKKESFPLTVTSAQKNPTAFYLCASSIIAGGTDTQYFGPGTRLTVL.